Below are 18 T cell receptor beta chains sequenced from a single sample in a study of T cells expressing NK-cell markers. TCRdb reprocessed the 5' RACE reads; each CDR3 protein has one entry and no DNA is given. The sample holds about 450,000 distinct CDR3 sequences. Input material: blood T cells: a sorted CD56 or NKG2C T cell subset, CD4+ or CD8+ T cells, or bulk PBMC T cells (not recorded which). The receptors here all came from a woman between 18 and 69 years old in good health.

This sequence joins TRBV7-9 and TRBJ2-7; TCRdb names TRBD2, which stays unverified in the absence of DNA. This CDR3 comprises 14 residues. CDR1 is SEHNR and CDR2 is FQNEAQ in the germline V gene (reference sequence). The CDR3 spells CASRVLAGGYEQYF.

The chain couples TRBV3-1 to TRBJ2-7; there is no DNA to check the TCRdb D call of TRBD1. Germline CDR1 is LGHDT and CDR2 is YNNKEL (reference sequence). The CDR3 spans 15 residues. CDR3 region: CASSRYRDSVNEQYF.

The chain has TRBV27 and TRBJ2-7. Germline CDR1 and CDR2: MNHEY and SMNVEV (reference sequence). The CDR3 spans 16 residues. The CDR3 here is CASSLSSGRGSYEQYF.

The chain is built from TRBV29-1 and TRBJ2-7; without DNA, the TCRdb call of TRBD2 cannot be checked. Germline V lookup: CDR1 SQVTM, CDR2 ANQGSEA. The CDR3 totals 15 residues. CDR3 loop: CSVGAAGLLGHEQYF.

The chain uses TRBV5-1 and TRBJ2-4; TCRdb outputs TRBD1, but without DNA this stays unchecked. Germline values: CDR1 SGHRS, CDR2 YFSETQ. CDR3 size: 16 residues. The CDR3 protein is CASSLAGAGSKNIQYF.

CDR3 in amino acids: CSVKTPADTQYF. This sequence joins TRBV29-1 and TRBJ2-3; TCRdb calls TRBD2, which cannot be checked without DNA. In germline, CDR1 is SQVTM, CDR2 ANQGSEA. CDR3 length: 12 residues.

The V and J genes are TRBV7-6 and TRBJ2-2; the D gene TCRdb calls, TRBD2, cannot be checked with no DNA. CDR1 and CDR2 from the germline V gene are SGHVS and FNYEAQ. There are 15 residues in the CDR3. CDR3 sequence: CASSAPSRGVGELFF.

The chain is built from TRBV25-1 and TRBJ1-5; lacking DNA, the TRBD1 call made by TCRdb goes unchecked. Germline V CDR1 and CDR2: MGHDK, SYGVNS. The CDR3 is made up of 14 amino acids. CDR3 loop: CASSADRGNQPQHF.

The chain's CDR3 is CASSTGQTDLGANVLTF. The chain combines TRBV5-1 with TRBJ2-6; the D call of TRBD1 rests on TCRdb alone, since no DNA is present to check it. This CDR3 is built from 17 residues. In germline, CDR1 is SGHRS, CDR2 YFSETQ.

The chain recombines TRBV9 with TRBJ1-1; TCRdb calls TRBD1, which cannot be checked without DNA. CDR1 SGDLS and CDR2 YYNGEE come from the germline V gene. The CDR3 totals 14 residues. The CDR3 sequence is CASSSRGGTAEAFF. The entire variable domain, with the rest obtained from reference TRBV9 and TRBJ1-1, is as follows: DSGVTQTPKHLITATGQRVTLRCSPRSGDLSVYWYQQSLDQGLQFLIQYYNGEERAKGNILERFSAQQFPDLHSELNLSSLELGDSALYFCASSSRGGTAEAFFGQGTRLTVV.

The chain has TRBV7-2 and TRBJ2-3; TCRdb names TRBD2, which stays unverified in the absence of DNA. In germline, CDR1 is SGHTA, CDR2 FQGNSA. The CDR3 extends over 17 amino acids. CDR3 in amino acids: CASSPRHGRASTDTQYF.

The chain links TRBV12-3 or TRBV12-4 to TRBJ2-7; the D call from TCRdb, TRBD1, cannot be confirmed without DNA. This CDR3 comprises 13 residues. CDR3 amino acids: CASSLRAGWPSYF.

The CDR3 here is CASSFDRLQETQYF. The V and J genes are TRBV5-4 and TRBJ2-5. The V gene's germline CDR1 is SGHNT and CDR2 YYREEE (reference sequence). This CDR3 spans 14 amino acids. Combining the CDR3 with reference TRBV5-4 and TRBJ2-5 gives the whole variable domain ETGVTQSPTHLIKTRGQQVTLRCSSQSGHNTVSWYQQALGQGPQFIFQYYREEENGRGNFPPRFSGLQFPNYSSELNVNALELDDSALYLCASSFDRLQETQYFGPGTRLLVL.

CDR3 loop: CASSTGQFLSGNTIYF. The V gene is TRBV5-1, the J gene TRBJ1-3; the D call of TRBD1 rests on TCRdb alone, since no DNA is present to check it. Germline V lookup: CDR1 SGHRS, CDR2 YFSETQ. CDR3 length equals 16 residues. Full variable domain (remainder filled in from reference TRBV5-1 and TRBJ1-3): KAGVTQTPRYLIKTRGQQVTLSCSPISGHRSVSWYQQTPGQGLQFLFEYFSETQRNKGNFPGRFSGRQFSNSRSEMNVSTLELGDSALYLCASSTGQFLSGNTIYFGEGSWLTVV.

This chain joins TRBV14 and TRBJ2-2; TCRdb designates TRBD1, a call that cannot be tested without DNA. CDR3 size: 14 residues. CDR1 and CDR2 from the germline V gene are SGHDN and FVKESK. The CDR3: CASSLLQGAGELFF.

The V call is TRBV20-1, the J call TRBJ2-4. The CDR3 totals 14 residues. CDR1 and CDR2 (germline): DFQATT, SNEGSKA (reference sequence). The chain's CDR3 is CSARAQGNQNIQYF.

This chain joins TRBV7-9 and TRBJ2-1; TCRdb outputs TRBD1, but without DNA this stays unchecked. The CDR3 has 16 amino acids. The V gene's germline CDR1 is SEHNR and CDR2 FQNEAQ (reference sequence). The CDR3 region is CASSQTQGSSYNEQFF.

J is TRBJ2-1 and V is TRBV7-2. The germline V gene has CDR1 SGHTA and CDR2 FQGNSA. This CDR3 has 14 amino acids. CDR3 region: CASSLALANHEQFF. Based on the CDR3 plus reference TRBV7-2 and TRBJ2-1, the full variable domain is GAGVSQSPSNKVTEKGKDVELRCDPISGHTALYWYRQSLGQGLEFLIYFQGNSAPDKSGLPSDRFSAERTGGSVSTLTIQRTQQEDSAVYLCASSLALANHEQFFGPGTRLTVL.